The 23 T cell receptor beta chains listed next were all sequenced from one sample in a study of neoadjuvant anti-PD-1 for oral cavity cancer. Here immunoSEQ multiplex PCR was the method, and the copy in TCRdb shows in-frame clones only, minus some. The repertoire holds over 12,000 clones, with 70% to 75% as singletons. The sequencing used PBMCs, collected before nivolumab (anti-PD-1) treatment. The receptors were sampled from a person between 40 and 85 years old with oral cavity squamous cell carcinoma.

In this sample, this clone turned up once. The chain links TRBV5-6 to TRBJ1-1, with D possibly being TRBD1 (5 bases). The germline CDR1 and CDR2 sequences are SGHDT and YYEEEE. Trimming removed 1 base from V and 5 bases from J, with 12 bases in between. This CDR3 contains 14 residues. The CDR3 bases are TGTGCCAGCAGCTTGAGGGAAGGGGAAACTGAAGCTTTCTTT. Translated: CASSLREGETEAFF. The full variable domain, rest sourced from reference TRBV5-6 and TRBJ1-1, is DAGVTQSPTHLIKTRGQQVTLRCSPKSGHDTVSWYQQALGQGPQFIFQYYEEEERQRGNFPDRFSGHQFPNYSSELNVNALLLGDSALYLCASSLREGETEAFFGQGTRLTVV.

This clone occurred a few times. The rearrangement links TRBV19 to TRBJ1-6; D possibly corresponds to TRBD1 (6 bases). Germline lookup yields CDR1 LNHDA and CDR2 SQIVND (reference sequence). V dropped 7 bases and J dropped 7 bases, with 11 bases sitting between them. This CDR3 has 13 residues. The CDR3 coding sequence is TGTGCCAGTAAGAGACAGGCCAATTCACCCCTCCACTTT. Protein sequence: CASKRQANSPLHF.

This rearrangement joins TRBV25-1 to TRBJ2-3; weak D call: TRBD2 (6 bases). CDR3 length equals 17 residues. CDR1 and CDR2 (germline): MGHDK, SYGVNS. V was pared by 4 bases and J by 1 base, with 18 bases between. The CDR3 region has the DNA TGTGCCAGCAGTGGGGGCAACGGGGGAAGTGGCACAGATACGCAGTATTTT. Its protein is CASSGGNGGSGTDTQYF.

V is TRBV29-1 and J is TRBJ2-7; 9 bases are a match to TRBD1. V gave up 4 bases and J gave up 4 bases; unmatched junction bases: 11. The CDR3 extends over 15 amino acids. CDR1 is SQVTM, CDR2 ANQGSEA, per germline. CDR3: CSVVEPGQGMYEQYF. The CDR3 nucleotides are TGCAGCGTTGTAGAACCGGGACAGGGAATGTACGAGCAGTACTTC.

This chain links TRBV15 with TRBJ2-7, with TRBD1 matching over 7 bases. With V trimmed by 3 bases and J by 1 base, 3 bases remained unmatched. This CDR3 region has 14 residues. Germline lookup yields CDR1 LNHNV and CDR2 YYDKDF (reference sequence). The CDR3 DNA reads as TGTGCCACCAGCAGGACAGGGTCGTCCTACGAGCAGTACTTC. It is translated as CATSRTGSSYEQYF.

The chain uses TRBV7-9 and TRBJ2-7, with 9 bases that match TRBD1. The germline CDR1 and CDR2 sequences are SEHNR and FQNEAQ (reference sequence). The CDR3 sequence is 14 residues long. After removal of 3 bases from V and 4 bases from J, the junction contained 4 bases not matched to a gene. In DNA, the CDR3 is TGTGCCAGCAGCTTCCAGACAGGGGGGTACGAGCAGTACTTC. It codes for CASSFQTGGYEQYF.

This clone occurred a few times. CDR3 sequence reads: CATSRDALYSNQPQHF. The CDR3 region has the DNA TGTGCCACCAGCAGAGATGCGCTGTATAGCAATCAGCCCCAGCATTTT. This chain joins TRBV15 and TRBJ1-5; D is unclear. Germline CDR1 LNHNV, CDR2 YYDKDF (reference sequence). Deletions cut 0 bases from V and 0 bases from J, with 9 bases between. The length of the CDR3 is 16 residues. Combining the CDR3 with reference TRBV15 and TRBJ1-5 gives the whole variable domain DAMVIQNPRYQVTQFGKPVTLSCSQTLNHNVMYWYQQKSSQAPKLLFHYYDKDFNNEADTPDNFQSRRPNTSFCFLDIRSPGLGDTAMYLCATSRDALYSNQPQHFGDGTRLSIL.

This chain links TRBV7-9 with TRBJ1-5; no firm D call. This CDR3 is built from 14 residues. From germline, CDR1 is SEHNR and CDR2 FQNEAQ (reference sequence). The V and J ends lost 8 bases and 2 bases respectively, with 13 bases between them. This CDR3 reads CASQDRVGNQPQHF. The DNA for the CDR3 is TGTGCCAGCCAGGATAGGGTTGGCAATCAGCCCCAGCATTTT.

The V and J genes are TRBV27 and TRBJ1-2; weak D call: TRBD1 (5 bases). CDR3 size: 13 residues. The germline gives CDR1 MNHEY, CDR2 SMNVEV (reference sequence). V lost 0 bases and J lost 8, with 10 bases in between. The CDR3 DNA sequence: TGTGCCAGCAGTTTATCGGGGACTAACGGCTACACCTTC. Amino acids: CASSLSGTNGYTF.

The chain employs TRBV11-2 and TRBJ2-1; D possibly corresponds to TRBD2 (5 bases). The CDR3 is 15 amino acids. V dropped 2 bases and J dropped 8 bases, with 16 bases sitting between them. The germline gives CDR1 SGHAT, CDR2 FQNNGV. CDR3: CASSLLGLARDEQFF. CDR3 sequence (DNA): TGTGCCAGCAGCTTATTAGGTCTAGCAAGGGATGAGCAGTTCTTC.

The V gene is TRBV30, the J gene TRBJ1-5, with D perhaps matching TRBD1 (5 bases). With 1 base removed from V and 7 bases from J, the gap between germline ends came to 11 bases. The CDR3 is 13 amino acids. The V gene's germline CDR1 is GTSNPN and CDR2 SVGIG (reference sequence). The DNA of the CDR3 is TGTGCCTGGAGTGCCAGGGAAGACCAGCCCCAGCATTTT. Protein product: CAWSAREDQPQHF.

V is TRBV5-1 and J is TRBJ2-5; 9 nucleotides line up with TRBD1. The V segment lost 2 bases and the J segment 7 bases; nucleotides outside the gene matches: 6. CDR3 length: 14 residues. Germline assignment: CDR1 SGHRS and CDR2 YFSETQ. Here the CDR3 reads CASSLQGAIGTQYF. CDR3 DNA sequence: TGCGCCAGCAGCTTACAGGGGGCGATCGGGACCCAGTACTTC.

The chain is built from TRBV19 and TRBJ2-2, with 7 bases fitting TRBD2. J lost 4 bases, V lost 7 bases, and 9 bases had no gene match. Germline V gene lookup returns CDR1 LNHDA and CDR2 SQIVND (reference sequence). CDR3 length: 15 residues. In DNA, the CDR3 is TGTGCCAGTACCCTAGCGGTTAAGGTCACCGGGGAGCTGTTTTTT. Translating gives CASTLAVKVTGELFF.

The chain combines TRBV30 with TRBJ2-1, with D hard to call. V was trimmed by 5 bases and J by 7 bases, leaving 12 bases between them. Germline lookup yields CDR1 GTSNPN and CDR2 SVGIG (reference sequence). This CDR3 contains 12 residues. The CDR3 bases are TGTGCCTGGGGCCAGGTCCGTAATGAGCAGTTCTTC. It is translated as CAWGQVRNEQFF.

The CDR3: CASSPRGTSNEQFF. The CDR3 DNA follows: TGTGCCAGCAGCCCCCGTGGGACTAGTAATGAGCAGTTCTTC. This sequence joins TRBV9 and TRBJ2-1, with TRBD2 matching over 8 bases. V dropped 4 bases and J dropped 7; count of bases not matched to a gene: 7. This CDR3 spans 14 amino acids. Germline-derived CDR1 and CDR2 are SGDLS and YYNGEE.

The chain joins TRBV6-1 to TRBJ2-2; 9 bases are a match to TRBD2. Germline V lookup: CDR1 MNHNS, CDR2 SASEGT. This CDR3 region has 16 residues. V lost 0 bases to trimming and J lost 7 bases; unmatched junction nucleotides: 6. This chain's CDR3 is CASSEAQLAGHGELFF. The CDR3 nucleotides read TGTGCCAGCAGTGAAGCCCAGCTAGCGGGGCACGGGGAGCTGTTTTTT.

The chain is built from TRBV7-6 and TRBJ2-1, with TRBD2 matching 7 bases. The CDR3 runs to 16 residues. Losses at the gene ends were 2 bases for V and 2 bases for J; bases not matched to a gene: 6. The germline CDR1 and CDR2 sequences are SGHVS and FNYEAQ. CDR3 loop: CASSLSGLVAYNEQFF. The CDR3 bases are TGTGCCAGCAGCTTATCCGGACTAGTGGCCTACAATGAGCAGTTCTTC.

The CDR3, as DNA: TGCGCCAGCAGCTTCGGAACAGGGGCGGTAAACTATGGCTACACCTTC. It encodes CASSFGTGAVNYGYTF. The rearrangement links TRBV5-1 to TRBJ1-2; 7 positions match TRBD1. The germline V gene has CDR1 SGHRS and CDR2 YFSETQ. Trimming removed 2 bases from V and 2 bases from J; junction bases left unmatched: 9. The CDR3 is made up of 16 amino acids.

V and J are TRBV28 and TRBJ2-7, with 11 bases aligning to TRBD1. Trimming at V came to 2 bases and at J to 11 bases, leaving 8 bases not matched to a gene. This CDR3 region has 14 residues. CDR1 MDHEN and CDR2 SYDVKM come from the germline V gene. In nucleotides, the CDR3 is TGTGCCAGCAGTTTACCGGGACAGGGGGAAATGGAGTACTTC. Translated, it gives CASSLPGQGEMEYF.

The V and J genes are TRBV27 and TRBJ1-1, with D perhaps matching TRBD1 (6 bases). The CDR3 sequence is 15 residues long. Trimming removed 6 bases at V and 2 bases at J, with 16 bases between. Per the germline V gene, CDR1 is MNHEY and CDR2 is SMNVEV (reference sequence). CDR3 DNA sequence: TGTGCCAGCAGGGCTCCGGGACATCTCAACACTGAAGCTTTCTTT. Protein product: CASRAPGHLNTEAFF.

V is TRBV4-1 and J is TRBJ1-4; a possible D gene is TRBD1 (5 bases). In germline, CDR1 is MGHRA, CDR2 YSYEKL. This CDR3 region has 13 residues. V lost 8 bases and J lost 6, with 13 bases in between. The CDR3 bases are TGCGCCAGCCGGGACGGGGCTCATGAAAAACTGTTTTTT. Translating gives CASRDGAHEKLFF.

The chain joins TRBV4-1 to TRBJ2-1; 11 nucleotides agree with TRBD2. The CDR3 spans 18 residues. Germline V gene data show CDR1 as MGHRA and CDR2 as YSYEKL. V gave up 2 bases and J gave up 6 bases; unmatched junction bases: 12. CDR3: CASSQKGPLGTSGNEQFF. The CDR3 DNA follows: TGCGCCAGCAGCCAAAAAGGTCCACTCGGGACTAGCGGCAATGAGCAGTTCTTC.

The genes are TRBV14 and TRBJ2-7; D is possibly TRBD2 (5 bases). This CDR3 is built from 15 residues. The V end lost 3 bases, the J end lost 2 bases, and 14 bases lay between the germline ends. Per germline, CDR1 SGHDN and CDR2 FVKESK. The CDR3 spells CASSQFRVGAYEQYF. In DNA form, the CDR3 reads TGTGCCAGCAGCCAGTTCCGGGTGGGAGCCTACGAGCAGTACTTC. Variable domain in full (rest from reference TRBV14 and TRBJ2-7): EAGVTQFPSHSVIEKGQTVTLRCDPISGHDNLYWYRRVMGKEIKFLLHFVKESKQDESGMPNNRFLAERTGGTYSTLKVQPAELEDSGVYFCASSQFRVGAYEQYFGPGTRLTVT.